This T cell receptor (beta chain) was identified during a study of blood T cell repertoires in COVID-19. CDR1 and CDR2 from the germline V gene are SGHNT and YENEEA. V shed 3 bases and J 3 bases; nucleotides not matched to a gene: 5. The CDR3 contains 15 residues. Assay: immunoSEQ multiplex PCR; the TCRdb copy retains only in-frame clones and omits some. The table has about 300,000 clones, roughly 86% seen once; the top ten hold about 2.7%. The cohort comprised adults aged roughly 18 to 95 years residing in around 25 US areas. This chain uses TRBV11-3 with TRBJ2-1; 7 bases line up with TRBD2. The sequenced sample was PBMCs or T cells enriched from blood (not recorded which). This clonotype was sampled from a woman in her late teens or twenties who had recovered from COVID-19. The CDR3 nucleotides are TGTGCCAGCAGCTTGGACCGGGAGGTCTACAATGAGCAGTTCTTC. It specifies CASSLDREVYNEQFF. Variable domain in full (rest from reference TRBV11-3 and TRBJ2-1): EAGVVQSPRYKIIEKKQPVAFWCNPISGHNTLYWYLQNLGQGPELLIRYENEEAVDDSQLPKDRFSAERLKGVDSTLKIQPAELGDSAVYLCASSLDREVYNEQFFGPGTRLTVL.